This TCR beta chain was sequenced during a study of T cells in tumors after PD-1 blockade. As for the study in general: Prior checkpoint blockade, systemic immunosuppressant use, or anti-cancer therapy within 4 weeks excluded patients. Either cemiplimab 350 mg every 2 weeks or pembrolizumab 200 mg every 3 weeks was given. Some patients also took daily vismodegib 150 mg during anti-PD-1 treatment. Notes on the study in general: Blood contained roughly 43% of the tumor's TCR clonotypes.

This table comes from immunoSEQ multiplex PCR, and its TCRdb copy is limited to in-frame clones, with some not included. The table lists almost 35,000 clones, 73% of them singletons. A remark on this clone: Its matching antigen is unknown.

CDR3 length equals 16 residues. Deletions cut 0 bases from V and 0 bases from J, with 10 bases between. CDR1 and CDR2 (germline): KGHSH, LQKENI. This specimen consisted of PBMCs, obtained after anti-PD-1 treatment. The V and J genes are TRBV18 and TRBJ2-3; a possible D gene is TRBD2 (6 bases). This sequence originates from a human donor with basal cell carcinoma. CDR3 bases: TGTGCCAGCTCACCACCGCTAGGGACTAGCACAGATACGCAGTATTTT. This sequence encodes CASSPPLGTSTDTQYF.